This T cell receptor (beta chain) was documented in a study of T cells after yellow fever vaccination. The overall study: With SMART-Seq v4 Ultra Low Input, the fractions containing low cell numbers were prepared.

Regarding this clonotype: The antigen is not known.

Germline values: CDR1 LGHDT, CDR2 YNNKEL (reference sequence). With 0 bases removed from V and 8 bases from J, the gap between germline ends came to 19 bases. The CDR3 extends over 16 amino acids. One entry per CDR3 protein results from TCRdb running MiXCR on the 5' RACE reads. The sample consists of approximately 170,000 distinct CDR3 sequences, 11% of them appearing once. Broader study findings: Across the CD4 and CD8 compartments, a small share of clonotypes was present in both.

The chain couples TRBV3-1 to TRBJ1-2; D not certain. The sample in question was CD8+ T cells sorted from PBMCs, obtained 15 days after the yellow fever booster vaccination. The origin of this receptor is a young man who received the YFV17D yellow fever vaccine. The CDR3 nucleotides read TGTGCCAGCAGCCAAGATTCGGGCCGAAGAGCGGGCGGCTACACCTTC. Amino acids: CASSQDSGRRAGGYTF.